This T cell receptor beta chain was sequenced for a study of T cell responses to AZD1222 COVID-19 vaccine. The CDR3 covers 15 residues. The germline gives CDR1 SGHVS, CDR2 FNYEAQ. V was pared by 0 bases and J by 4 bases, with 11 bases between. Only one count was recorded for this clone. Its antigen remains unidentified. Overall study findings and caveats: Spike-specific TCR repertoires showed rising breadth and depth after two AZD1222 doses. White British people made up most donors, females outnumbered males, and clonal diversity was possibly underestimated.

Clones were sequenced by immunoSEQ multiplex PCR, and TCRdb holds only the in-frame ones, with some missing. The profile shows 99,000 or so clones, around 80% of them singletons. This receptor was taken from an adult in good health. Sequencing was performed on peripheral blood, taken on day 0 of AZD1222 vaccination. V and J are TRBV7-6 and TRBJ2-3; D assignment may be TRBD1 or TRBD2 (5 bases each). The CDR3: CASSLAGVWSDTQYF. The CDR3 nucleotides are TGTGCCAGCAGCTTAGCGGGGGTTTGGTCAGATACGCAGTATTTT.